Each of the 29 T cell receptor beta chains below was sequenced from the same sample in a study of blood T cell repertoires in COVID-19. Only in-frame clones appear in the TCRdb table, and some are missing; sequencing was by immunoSEQ multiplex PCR. The sample shows 110,000 to 150,000 clones, roughly 90% of them seen only once. Sequenced input: PBMCs or T cells enriched from blood (not recorded which). These receptors were collected from a man in his fifties or sixties who had recovered from COVID-19.

The V gene is TRBV28, the J gene TRBJ2-3; possible D gene TRBD1, 6 bases. Germline V gene data show CDR1 as MDHEN and CDR2 as SYDVKM. The CDR3 runs to 12 residues. Trimming cost V 6 bases and J 7 bases, with 11 bases left between them. The CDR3 here is CASRPTGNTQYF. In DNA, the CDR3 is TGTGCCAGCAGGCCGACAGGCAATACGCAGTATTTT.

The V and J genes are TRBV12-3 or TRBV12-4 and TRBJ1-1; D is uncertain. The CDR3 is 12 residues long. Trimming shortened V by 6 bases and J by 2 bases, and 7 bases separated the two germline ends. The CDR3 DNA is TGTGCCAGCAGGGAGTTTAACACTGAAGCTTTCTTT. Protein product: CASREFNTEAFF.

The rearrangement links TRBV7-3 to TRBJ2-1, with 10 bases matching TRBD1. From germline, CDR1 is SGHTA and CDR2 FQGTGA. J gave up 0 bases and V 4 bases, and 3 bases lay outside the gene matches. This CDR3 region has 16 residues. In DNA, the CDR3 is TGTGCCAGCAGCTCTAGACAGGGGGCCTCCTACAATGAGCAGTTCTTC. Its protein is CASSSRQGASYNEQFF.

CDR3 nucleotides: TGTGCCAGCAGATCAGGGAATAGCAATCAGCCCCAGCATTTT. Its translation is CASRSGNSNQPQHF. V is TRBV6-5 and J is TRBJ1-5; a weak D match, TRBD1 (5 bases). With 6 bases removed from V and 0 bases from J, the gap between germline ends came to 9 bases. Germline CDR1 is MNHEY and CDR2 is SVGAGI. CDR3 size: 14 residues.

The chain links TRBV7-8 to TRBJ1-2; the match to TRBD1 covers 9 bases. CDR3 length: 18 residues. V lost 8 bases and J lost 2; bases outside the gene matches: 18. Germline V CDR1 and CDR2: SGHVS, FQNEAQ. The CDR3 loop is CASGRSTGGGGVNYGYTF. CDR3 DNA: TGTGCCAGCGGTCGGTCCACAGGGGGCGGGGGAGTCAACTATGGCTACACCTTC.

The V call is TRBV7-2, the J call TRBJ1-5, with no clear D. The CDR3 consists of 13 residues. CDR1 SGHTA and CDR2 FQGNSA come from the germline V gene. V gave up 4 bases and J gave up 6 bases, with 10 bases separating them. The CDR3 DNA reads as TGTGCCAGCAGCTCCTCCCCTAGTCAGCCCCAGCATTTT. Amino acid sequence: CASSSSPSQPQHF.

In its sample, this clone was seen once. The chain joins TRBV27 to TRBJ1-1; 9 bases fit TRBD1. Trimming at V came to 6 bases and at J to 6 bases, leaving 5 bases not matched to a gene. Germline V gene sequence: CDR1 MNHEY, CDR2 SMNVEV (reference sequence). CDR3 length: 13 residues. The CDR3 sequence is CASRGDRDSEAFF. For the CDR3, the DNA is TGTGCCAGCAGGGGGGACAGGGACTCTGAAGCTTTCTTT.

The chain combines TRBV29-1 with TRBJ2-5; 10 bases match TRBD1. The length of the CDR3 is 14 residues. Trimming took 3 bases from V and 7 from J; bases not matched to a gene: 8. Germline V gene data show CDR1 as SQVTM and CDR2 as ANQGSEA. The CDR3 protein is CSVDRGQGLGTQYF. DNA of the CDR3: TGCAGCGTTGATAGGGGACAGGGGTTGGGGACCCAGTACTTC.

This chain connects TRBV11-2 to TRBJ2-6, with D perhaps matching TRBD1 (5 bases). Germline lookup yields CDR1 SGHAT and CDR2 FQNNGV. V was shortened by 5 bases and J by 3 bases, with 23 bases between the two germline ends. The CDR3 is 19 residues long. The CDR3 is CASSLGLGIWGRGANVLTF. The DNA for the CDR3 is TGTGCCAGCAGCCTAGGGCTAGGAATTTGGGGCCGTGGGGCCAACGTCCTGACTTTC.

This chain connects TRBV5-4 to TRBJ1-4; 8 nucleotides line up with TRBD1. This CDR3 is built from 14 residues. Germline lookup yields CDR1 SGHNT and CDR2 YYREEE (reference sequence). V lost 3 bases to trimming and J lost 6 bases; unmatched junction nucleotides: 4. The CDR3 sequence is CASSSGGRDEKLFF. For the CDR3, the DNA is TGTGCCAGCAGCTCAGGGGGCAGGGATGAAAAACTGTTTTTT.

The rearrangement links TRBV7-8 to TRBJ1-2; 9 bases match TRBD1. The CDR3 is 16 residues long. The V segment lost 5 bases and the J segment 4 bases; nucleotides outside the gene matches: 11. CDR1 and CDR2 (germline): SGHVS, FQNEAQ. DNA of the CDR3: TGTGCCAGCAGCCCCTATAGGACAGGGGCTAGCTATGGCTACACCTTC. This encodes CASSPYRTGASYGYTF.

The chain recombines TRBV7-9 with TRBJ1-4, with D unclear. CDR3 size: 15 residues. Deletions cut 2 bases from V and 0 bases from J, with 7 bases between. Germline CDR1 reads SEHNR; CDR2 reads FQNEAQ (reference sequence). Here the CDR3 reads CASSLCLPTNEKLFF. The CDR3 DNA is TGTGCCAGCAGCTTATGTCTTCCAACTAATGAAAAACTGTTTTTT.

The gene calls are TRBV7-2 and TRBJ2-7; D is possibly TRBD2 (5 bases). Trimming took 6 bases from V and 4 from J, leaving 13 bases between them. Per the germline V gene, CDR1 is SGHTA and CDR2 is FQGNSA. The CDR3 runs to 13 residues. CDR3 loop: CASSPTTFYEQYF. In DNA form, the CDR3 reads TGTGCCAGCAGTCCGACTACCTTTTACGAGCAGTACTTC.

The chain couples TRBV7-6 to TRBJ1-2; possible D gene TRBD1, 5 bases. Per the germline V gene, CDR1 is SGHVS and CDR2 is FNYEAQ. Trimming removed 3 bases from V and 4 bases from J, with 18 bases in between. The CDR3 loop spans 16 amino acids. CDR3: CASSFSGREYSYGYTF. CDR3 sequence (DNA): TGTGCCAGCAGCTTCTCGGGCAGGGAATATAGCTATGGCTACACCTTC.

The chain recombines TRBV28 with TRBJ1-5; 9 nucleotides line up with TRBD1. Germline V gene data show CDR1 as MDHEN and CDR2 as SYDVKM. The CDR3 consists of 12 residues. Trimming at V came to 11 bases and at J to 7 bases, leaving 6 bases not matched to a gene. CDR3 DNA: TGTGCCGTGTCACAGGGGGCGCAGCCCCAGCATTTT. Residues: CAVSQGAQPQHF.

This sequence joins TRBV7-9 and TRBJ1-6, with a weak D call TRBD1 (6 bases). The length of the CDR3 is 16 residues. CDR1 is SEHNR and CDR2 is FQNEAQ in the germline V gene (reference sequence). Trimming took off 5 bases at V and 7 bases at J, with 18 bases between the two ends. The DNA of the CDR3 is TGTGCCAGCAGCCCTGGGGGCGGCAGGACGAATTCACCCCTCCACTTT. The encoded protein is CASSPGGGRTNSPLHF.

The J gene is TRBJ1-1, the V gene TRBV6-2 or TRBV6-3; D remains ambiguous. CDR1 is MNHEY and CDR2 is SVGEGT in the germline V gene. V was trimmed by 5 bases and J by 5 bases, leaving 9 bases between them. This CDR3 contains 12 residues. CDR3 nucleotides: TGTGCCAGCAGTCTCCCGGGGACTGAAGCTTTCTTT. Residues: CASSLPGTEAFF.

The J gene is TRBJ1-1, the V gene TRBV5-6; D is possibly TRBD1 (6 bases). CDR3 length: 14 residues. V lost 4 bases to trimming and J lost 2 bases, with 12 bases between them. From germline, CDR1 is SGHDT and CDR2 YYEEEE. For the CDR3, the DNA is TGTGCCAGCAGCGCCGGACAGCCAAACACTGAAGCTTTCTTT. It encodes CASSAGQPNTEAFF.

The rearrangement links TRBV18 to TRBJ2-7; D call uncertain. V was pared by 1 base and J by 1 base, with 8 bases between. The CDR3 length is 14 residues. Germline V gene sequence: CDR1 KGHSH, CDR2 LQKENI. In DNA, the CDR3 is TGTGCCAGCTCACCACGGCCGGAGTCCTACGAGCAGTACTTC. Its translation: CASSPRPESYEQYF. Together with reference TRBV18 and TRBJ2-7, the CDR3 gives the full variable domain: NAGVMQNPRHLVRRRGQEARLRCSPMKGHSHVYWYRQLPEEGLKFMVYLQKENIIDESGMPKERFSAEFPKEGPSILRIQQVVRGDSAAYFCASSPRPESYEQYFGPGTRLTVT.

By share, this clone ranks as medium-sized. The chain couples TRBV28 to TRBJ1-4; D is perhaps TRBD1 (5 bases). The germline gives CDR1 MDHEN, CDR2 SYDVKM. V lost 3 bases to trimming and J lost 7 bases, with 9 bases between them. The CDR3 sequence is 13 residues long. The CDR3 sequence: CASSFQGGEKLFF. CDR3 sequence (DNA): TGTGCCAGCAGTTTCCAGGGCGGTGAAAAACTGTTTTTT. The whole variable domain, filled in from reference TRBV28 and TRBJ1-4, reads DVKVTQSSRYLVKRTGEKVFLECVQDMDHENMFWYRQDPGLGLRLIYFSYDVKMKEKGDIPEGYSVSREKKERFSLILESASTNQTSMYLCASSFQGGEKLFFGSGTQLSVL.

The chain joins TRBV28 to TRBJ1-2; TRBD1 matches 10 bases. The V gene end was trimmed by 3 bases and the J gene end by 4 bases; junction bases not matched to a gene: 5. This CDR3 region has 15 residues. Germline lookup yields CDR1 MDHEN and CDR2 SYDVKM. CDR3 sequence: CASSFPGQGSYGYTF. The DNA of the CDR3 is TGTGCCAGCAGTTTTCCGGGACAGGGGAGCTATGGCTACACCTTC.

This clone was counted a single time. The chain couples TRBV9 to TRBJ1-2; 8 nucleotides match TRBD1. The CDR3 runs to 17 residues. The J segment lost 5 bases and the V segment lost 3 bases, leaving 15 bases of the junction unmatched. Germline assignment: CDR1 SGDLS and CDR2 YYNGEE. CDR3 sequence: CASSANKGQALKYGYTF. The CDR3 DNA sequence: TGTGCCAGCAGCGCCAATAAGGGACAGGCCTTAAAATATGGCTACACCTTC.

V is TRBV30 and J is TRBJ1-1, with D possibly being TRBD1 (5 bases). The CDR3 is 14 amino acids. Germline CDR1 and CDR2: GTSNPN and SVGIG (reference sequence). Trimming took 3 bases from V and 4 from J, leaving 15 bases between them. The CDR3 loop reads CAWSINARGTEAFF. The CDR3 DNA reads TGTGCCTGGAGCATAAACGCAAGGGGCACTGAAGCTTTCTTT.

The chain is built from TRBV7-3 and TRBJ2-1, with a possible D match to TRBD2 (6 bases). The CDR3 is 14 amino acids. The germline CDR1 and CDR2 sequences are SGHTA and FQGTGA. V dropped 5 bases and J dropped 0 bases, with 8 bases sitting between them. The CDR3 DNA reads TGTGCCAGCAGCATCGGGAGCTCCTACAATGAGCAGTTCTTC. Translation gives CASSIGSSYNEQFF.

The chain combines TRBV27 with TRBJ2-6, with D tentatively TRBD2 (5 bases). CDR3 length: 22 residues. With 0 bases removed from V and 1 base from J, the gap between germline ends came to 25 bases. Germline CDR1 is MNHEY and CDR2 is SMNVEV (reference sequence). CDR3 nucleotides: TGTGCCAGCAGTTTATCGACGGGATTAGGCAGAAATTTTAAGTCTGGGGCCAACGTCCTGACTTTC. This translates into CASSLSTGLGRNFKSGANVLTF.

The rearrangement links TRBV28 to TRBJ1-1; perhaps TRBD1 as D (5 bases). The CDR3 runs 17 residues. Trimming took off 6 bases at V and 7 bases at J, with 27 bases between the two ends. Looked up from germline, CDR1 is MDHEN and CDR2 is SYDVKM. The CDR3 nucleotides read TGTGCCAGCAGAGACCCGACTCCAGTCCGGACAACAGTTGAAGCTTTCTTT. It specifies CASRDPTPVRTTVEAFF.

The V call is TRBV6-2 or TRBV6-3, the J call TRBJ2-7; TRBD2 might be the D (6 bases). The CDR3 extends over 14 amino acids. Germline V lookup: CDR1 MNHEY, CDR2 SVGEGT. As DNA, the CDR3 is TGTGCCAGCAGTTACAGGGACTTAGACTACGAGCTGTACGTC. It translates to CASSYRDLDYELYV.

This chain joins TRBV5-8 and TRBJ1-6; 9 nucleotides align to TRBD1. Germline V lookup: CDR1 SGHTS, CDR2 YDEGEE. The ends lost 0 bases at V and 8 bases at J; junction bases unmatched: 9. The CDR3 runs 17 residues. CDR3 nucleotides: TGTGCCAGCAGCTTGGGGGTCGGGACAGGGACTTATTCACCCCTCCACTTT. Amino acid sequence: CASSLGVGTGTYSPLHF. Full variable domain (rest looked up from reference TRBV5-8 and TRBJ1-6): EAGVTQSPTHLIKTRGQQATLRCSPISGHTSVYWYQQALGLGLQFLLWYDEGEERNRGNFPPRFSGRQFPNYSSELNVNALELEDSALYLCASSLGVGTGTYSPLHFGNGTRLTVT.

This chain links TRBV5-6 with TRBJ2-7; TRBD2 matches 12 bases. The V gene's germline CDR1 is SGHDT and CDR2 YYEEEE. V lost 3 bases and J lost 2; bases outside the gene matches: 3. The CDR3 runs to 15 residues. The CDR3, as DNA: TGTGCCAGCAGCTGGGGGACTAGCGGGCCCTACGAGCAGTACTTC. Translation gives CASSWGTSGPYEQYF.